These T cell receptor beta chains were read from a single sample in a study of cytomegalovirus exposure and HLA in healthy donors. Some clones are missing from TCRdb's copy, which holds only in-frame ones; the method was immunoSEQ multiplex PCR. This sample carries 90,000 to 110,000 clones, about 88% of them seen once, and the ten largest clones take roughly 4.2%. The sample comprised PBMCs. The receptor set was obtained from a woman aged 18-29 years in good health and CMV-seropositive. Both conserved end residues are trimmed from each CDR3. Fields, in order: D gene, CDR3 length, V gene, J gene, CDR3 protein. D genes are given only for firm matches.

TRBD1	11	TRBV15	TRBJ1-5	ATKGQGVQPQH
NA	11	TRBV7-2	TRBJ1-2	ASSPDRGYGYT
TRBD1	11	TRBV9	TRBJ2-7	ASGTAYSYEQY
NA	12	TRBV11-2	TRBJ2-2	ASSEQVVAGELF
NA	9	TRBV19	TRBJ1-4	ASMYLEKLF
TRBD1	12	TRBV5-6	TRBJ2-7	ASSLGQGAYEQY
TRBD1	12	TRBV28	TRBJ2-7	ASSLLPGQERLY
TRBD2	13	TRBV5-4	TRBJ2-7	ASRPLAGASYEQY
TRBD1	10	TRBV29-1	TRBJ2-7	SAGQGTYEQY
TRBD2	16	TRBV11-2	TRBJ2-3	ASIDSRGLADPTDTQY
NA	11	TRBV9	TRBJ1-2	ASTIFGGYGYT
NA	11	TRBV23-1	TRBJ1-5	ASSQSENQPQH
NA	16	TRBV27	TRBJ2-1	ASRPQVISGSSYNEQF
NA	11	TRBV19	TRBJ1-5	ASSMRHRPPQH
NA	13	TRBV19	TRBJ1-5	ASSSHGPSNQPQH
NA	12	TRBV5-8	TRBJ2-7	ASSEEGGSYEQY
TRBD2	18	TRBV28	TRBJ2-7	ASSPPPGRAGGPRSYEQY
TRBD2	12	TRBV5-1	TRBJ2-1	ASSSASGYNEQF
NA	13	TRBV28	TRBJ1-2	ASSLTDRSQGGYT
TRBD1	12	TRBV7-9	TRBJ2-7	ASSSQGAIHEQY
NA	12	TRBV4-1	TRBJ1-5	ASSQDPGQWPQH
TRBD1	11	TRBV19	TRBJ2-2	ASRTGGAGELF
NA	11	TRBV19	TRBJ1-5	ASTDRIGQPQH
NA	13	TRBV11-2	TRBJ2-3	ASSLGVERPDTQY
NA	13	TRBV9	TRBJ1-2	ASSVAGPRFGGYT
NA	10	TRBV29-1	TRBJ2-6	SVSREANVLT
NA	13	TRBV28	TRBJ2-6	ASSRRSSGANVLT
NA	12	TRBV19	TRBJ1-2	ASTPREGDYGYT
NA	11	TRBV27	TRBJ2-5	ASSLLARETQY
NA	13	TRBV5-6	TRBJ1-4	ASSLRVSAYEKLF
NA	10	TRBV7-2	TRBJ2-1	ASSLPLAEQF